These T cell receptor beta chains were read from a single sample in a study of blood T cell repertoires in COVID-19. Using immunoSEQ multiplex PCR, the repertoire was profiled, and TCRdb retains in-frame clones only, with some absent. Of some 330,000 clones listed, just under 90% are singletons. The sequenced material came from peripheral blood. These receptors all stem from a woman younger than 45 with COVID-19, enrolled during active disease. Both conserved end residues are part of each CDR3. A D gene is named only where the DNA matches it firmly. Rows give clone size only sometimes, using once, few, many, or a class for an expanded clone.

abundance,v_gene,j_gene,d_gene,CDR3aa,CDR3nt
NA,TRBV11-1,TRBJ2-7,NA,CASSLGQNSYEQYF,TGTGCCAGCAGCTTAGGTCAGAATTCCTACGAGCAGTACTTC
NA,TRBV6-5,TRBJ2-1,TRBD1,CASSSDRGGSNEQFF,TGTGCCAGCAGTTCGGACAGGGGGGGCTCCAATGAGCAGTTCTTC
NA,TRBV6-1,TRBJ1-4,NA,CASSEGGAEKLFF,TGTGCCAGCAGTGAAGGGGGAGCGGAAAAACTGTTTTTT
NA,TRBV28,TRBJ1-2,NA,CASSLQTYGYTF,TGTGCCAGCAGTTTGCAGACTTATGGCTACACCTTC
NA,TRBV19,TRBJ1-1,NA,CAARGGSLTEAFF,TGTGCCGCACGGGGAGGTAGCTTAACTGAAGCTTTCTTT
NA,TRBV18,TRBJ1-1,TRBD1,CASSPTAGDSFMNTEAFF,TGTGCCAGCTCACCGACCGCCGGGGACAGCTTTATGAACACTGAAGCTTTCTTT
NA,TRBV18,TRBJ2-1,NA,CASSWGHPYNEQFF,TGTGCCAGCTCATGGGGACACCCCTACAATGAGCAGTTCTTC
NA,TRBV24-1,TRBJ1-1,NA,CATSDTGGGTEAFF,TGTGCCACCAGTGACACGGGGGGCGGCACTGAAGCTTTCTTT
NA,TRBV6-1,TRBJ2-7,TRBD2,CASSKAGGPNEQYF,TGTGCCAGCAGTAAAGCGGGGGGGCCCAACGAGCAGTACTTC
few,TRBV3-1/TRBV3-2,TRBJ1-6,NA,CASSQGAFGNSPLHF,TGTGCCAGCAGCCAGGGGGCTTTTGGTAATTCACCCCTCCACTTT
once,TRBV5-1,TRBJ1-2,TRBD1,CASSSRQGNYGYTF,TGCGCCAGCAGCTCCAGACAGGGTAACTATGGCTACACCTTC
NA,TRBV5-4,TRBJ1-2,TRBD1,CASSVGQGSGGYTF,TGTGCCAGCAGCGTCGGACAGGGGAGTGGAGGCTACACCTTC
NA,TRBV2,TRBJ1-2,TRBD1,CASSETTGGGYGYTF,TGTGCCAGCAGTGAAACCACAGGGGGAGGGTATGGCTACACCTTC
NA,TRBV9,TRBJ1-3,NA,CASSGEQGFRNTIYF,TGTGCCAGCAGCGGAGAACAGGGTTTTAGAAACACCATATATTTT
NA,TRBV24-1,TRBJ1-5,TRBD1,CATSDPQGGGQPQHF,TGTGCCACCAGTGACCCACAGGGGGGAGGCCAGCCCCAGCATTTT
NA,TRBV15,TRBJ1-1,NA,CATSSQLNTEAFF,TGTGCCACCAGCAGTCAGTTGAACACTGAAGCTTTCTTT
NA,TRBV4-2,TRBJ2-3,TRBD2,CASSQGPSGGTDTQYF,TGTGCCAGCAGCCAAGGGCCTAGCGGGGGGACAGATACGCAGTATTTT
NA,TRBV10-3,TRBJ1-1,NA,CAIRGAGGKNTEAFF,TGTGCCATCCGGGGGGCTGGAGGGAAGAACACTGAAGCTTTCTTT
NA,TRBV4-1,TRBJ1-1,NA,CASSHDTGMNTEAFF,TGCGCCAGCAGCCACGACACGGGAATGAACACTGAAGCTTTCTTT
NA,TRBV19,TRBJ1-5,NA,CASSPAGFNQPQHF,TGTGCCAGTAGTCCTGCAGGTTTTAATCAGCCCCAGCATTTT
NA,TRBV10-3,TRBJ1-5,NA,CAISEGGSGQPQHF,TGTGCCATCAGTGAGGGGGGGTCCGGTCAGCCCCAGCATTTT
few,TRBV5-1,TRBJ2-3,TRBD2,CASSPKSLSGVSDTQYF,TGCGCCAGCAGCCCAAAGAGCCTTAGCGGGGTCTCAGATACGCAGTATTTT
NA,TRBV6-4,TRBJ2-3,TRBD1,CASSDTPGGRADTQYF,TGTGCCAGCAGTGACACCCCAGGGGGCCGCGCAGATACGCAGTATTTT
NA,TRBV6-1,TRBJ2-7,NA,CASSDQVPPEQYF,TGTGCCAGCAGTGATCAGGTTCCCCCCGAGCAGTACTTC
NA,TRBV7-9,TRBJ1-3,NA,CASRKEGNTIYF,TGTGCCAGCAGGAAAGAGGGAAACACCATATATTTT
NA,TRBV28,TRBJ1-5,NA,CASSSRTDSNQPQHF,TGTGCCAGCAGTTCAAGGACTGATAGCAATCAGCCCCAGCATTTT
NA,TRBV4-1,TRBJ2-2,NA,CASSQVLVVAGGGELFF,TGCGCCAGCAGCCAAGTTCTCGTAGTGGCGGGTGGCGGGGAGCTGTTTTTT
NA,TRBV20-1,TRBJ2-1,NA,CSASREDEQFF,TGCAGTGCTAGTCGCGAGGATGAGCAGTTCTTC
once,TRBV12-1,TRBJ2-3,NA,CASSSTGLASTDTQYF,TGTGCCAGCAGCTCAACCGGACTAGCTAGCACAGATACGCAGTATTTT
NA,TRBV6-1,TRBJ1-3,TRBD1,CASSETLSGTGLITGNTIYF,TGTGCCAGCAGTGAAACCCTTTCCGGGACAGGATTAATAACTGGAAACACCATATATTTT
NA,TRBV2,TRBJ2-1,TRBD1,CASSDGTALSYNEQFF,TGTGCCAGCAGTGACGGGACAGCCCTCTCCTACAATGAGCAGTTCTTC
NA,TRBV6-2/TRBV6-3,TRBJ2-3,TRBD2,CASSYLRLAGGTDTQYF,TGTGCCAGCAGTTACCTCAGACTAGCGGGGGGGACAGATACGCAGTATTTT
NA,TRBV18,TRBJ1-5,TRBD1,CASSITGGGNQPQHF,TGTGCCAGCTCAATTACAGGGGGTGGGAATCAGCCCCAGCATTTT
NA,TRBV27,TRBJ1-2,TRBD1,CASSPQGIVVGYTF,TGTGCCAGCAGTCCACAGGGGATCGTCGTCGGCTACACCTTC
NA,TRBV27,TRBJ2-3,NA,CASSPGLGTDTQYF,TGTGCCAGCAGTCCAGGGTTAGGCACAGATACGCAGTATTTT
NA,TRBV3-1/TRBV3-2,TRBJ1-1,TRBD1,CASSPGQGRTEAFF,TGTGCCAGCAGCCCCGGACAGGGGAGAACTGAAGCTTTCTTT
once,TRBV13,TRBJ1-2,NA,CASSLGSRINYGYTF,TGTGCCAGCAGCTTAGGTTCCAGGATTAACTATGGCTACACCTTC
NA,TRBV5-1,TRBJ1-1,NA,CASSFGGNTEAFF,TGCGCCAGCAGCTTCGGGGGGAACACTGAAGCTTTCTTT
few,TRBV7-2,TRBJ1-1,NA,CASSLGATDTEAFF,TGTGCCAGCAGCTTAGGGGCGACGGACACTGAAGCTTTCTTT
NA,TRBV27,TRBJ1-2,NA,CASSPVGGGYGYTF,TGTGCCAGCAGTCCCGTAGGGGGTGGCTATGGCTACACCTTC
NA,TRBV7-2,TRBJ2-1,NA,CASSLQQGSYNEQFF,TGTGCCAGCAGCTTACAACAGGGCTCCTACAATGAGCAGTTCTTC
NA,TRBV4-1,TRBJ2-7,TRBD2,CASSRAGGASYEQYF,TGCGCCAGCAGCCGAGCGGGGGGGGCATCCTACGAGCAGTACTTC
NA,TRBV18,TRBJ2-3,TRBD1,CASSHRDRAVDTQYF,TGTGCCAGCTCACACCGGGACAGGGCGGTGGATACGCAGTATTTT
NA,TRBV10-3,TRBJ2-3,NA,CATSGISTDTQYF,TGTGCCACCTCAGGGATTAGCACAGATACGCAGTATTTT
few,TRBV6-1,TRBJ1-2,TRBD1,CASSEQGDYGYTF,TGTGCCAGCAGTGAACAGGGGGACTATGGCTACACCTTC
NA,TRBV9,TRBJ2-1,TRBD2,CASSVGPSGGIEQFF,TGTGCCAGCAGCGTAGGCCCTAGCGGGGGGATTGAGCAGTTCTTC
NA,TRBV15,TRBJ2-5,NA,CATSTKREAGGLTQYF,TGTGCCACCAGCACCAAAAGGGAGGCAGGGGGTTTGACCCAGTACTTC
NA,TRBV2,TRBJ1-1,TRBD1,CASSGQGNTEAFF,TGTGCCAGCAGCGGACAGGGGAACACTGAAGCTTTCTTT
once,TRBV27,TRBJ1-5,TRBD1,CASSPGQGINQPQHF,TGTGCCAGCAGCCCAGGACAGGGGATCAATCAGCCCCAGCATTTT
NA,TRBV15,TRBJ1-6,TRBD1,CATSRVGQGDSPLHF,TGTGCCACCAGCAGAGTAGGGCAGGGGGATTCACCCCTCCACTTT
NA,TRBV5-1,TRBJ2-7,TRBD1,CASREGTGRIYEQYF,TGCGCCAGCAGGGAGGGGACAGGACGGATCTACGAGCAGTACTTC
NA,TRBV6-1,TRBJ1-2,NA,CASSDLRAGYTF,TGTGCCAGCAGTGACCTCCGCGCTGGCTACACCTTC
NA,TRBV10-3,TRBJ1-2,NA,CAISDRQGIYHGYTF,TGTGCCATCAGTGACCGGCAGGGGATCTATCATGGCTACACCTTC
NA,TRBV18,TRBJ1-2,TRBD1,CASSPQPATGTNYGYTF,TGTGCCAGCTCACCTCAACCGGCGACAGGGACTAACTATGGCTACACCTTC